This T cell receptor beta chain was retrieved from a study of T cells in localized non-small cell lung cancer. The CDR3 is 12 residues long. Germline lookup yields CDR1 GTSNPN and CDR2 SVGIG (reference sequence). The V gene lost 0 bases and the J gene lost 1 base, with 1 base spanning the gap. Profiling relied on immunoSEQ multiplex PCR, and the TCRdb table lists in-frame clones only, not all of them. Among roughly 15,000 clones listed, around 83% were seen once. The TCR comes from a female donor over 55 with stage I squamous cell lung carcinoma. The rearrangement uses TRBV30 and TRBJ1-5; D ambiguous. This specimen consisted of peripheral blood, obtained before any cancer treatment. The CDR3 DNA reads TGTGCCTGGAGTGTAAGCAATCAGCCCCAGCATTTT. It yields the protein CAWSVSNQPQHF.